This note documents a single T cell receptor (beta chain) sequence. These data belong to a study of immune cell composition in non-small cell lung cancer. The protocol was immunoSEQ multiplex PCR, while the TCRdb copy is restricted to in-frame clones and leaves out a portion. Among fewer than 6,000 clones listed, about four fifths were seen once. Germline V gene lookup returns CDR1 SGHRS and CDR2 YFSETQ. The CDR3 is made up of 18 amino acids. V was pared by 1 base and J by 5 bases, with 16 bases of the junction left unmatched. This sequence joins TRBV5-1 and TRBJ1-1, with TRBD1 matching over 8 bases. The source of this sequence is a human donor with non-small cell lung cancer. Sequencing was done on a sample of lung tumor tissue. DNA of the CDR3: TGCGCCAGCAGCTTGCGGGGCAGGACAGGGACGGGTAGTACTGAAGCTTTCTTT. Translation: CASSLRGRTGTGSTEAFF.